This TCR beta chain derives from a study of blood T cell repertoires in COVID-19 (dated by TCRdb to the early 2020s). General notes on the study: Collaborator samples came from the United States, Italy and Spain and covered acute and convalescent phases of COVID-19. The prospective study material was composed of cDNA or gDNA derived from T cells, B-cell-depleted T cells, or PBMCs. Deeply sampled blood TCRbeta repertoires from subjects exposed to, actively infected with, or recovered from COVID-19 were included in the dataset. A freely available public database, intended as a resource for researchers studying the immune response to SARS-CoV-2, is where the repertoires were released. The samples were drawn from two sources: the first 160 participants of the ongoing ImmuneRACE study, and about 1,300 subjects contributed by 6 global collaborators. Nearly every sample came with metadata listing a de-identified subject ID, COVID-19 status, age in years and sex. HLA class I and class II types, where available, came from metadata supplied by the sample provider rather than from assay-based typing. Beyond this particular receptor, the publication reports: Clinical and demographic metadata were provided uncurated, with the amount varying by source and participant.

Ends trimmed: V by 8 bases, J by 5 bases; bases unmatched to a gene: 6. The germline V gene (reference sequence) specifies LNHDA as CDR1 and SQIVND as CDR2. The CDR3, from cysteine to phenylalanine, totals 15 residues. The CDR3 DNA has 45 bases and is translated from base 1. The collaborating institutions used their own protocols to collect whole blood in K2EDTA tubes. For TCRbeta analysis, collaborator samples were shipped as frozen whole blood, as isolated PBMCs, or as DNA extracted from either sample type. This clone was detected a few times. Its antigen has not been determined. It has no much larger one-base neighbor in the sample; base qualities were not kept. TCRbeta CDR3 regions were amplified from genomic DNA by means of the immunoSEQ Assay, a bias-controlled multiplex PCR. Concerning the study's data processing: Nucleated cell counts per sample were estimated from amplification of reference gene primers within the assay. To quantify the absolute abundance of each unique TCRbeta CDR3 rearrangement, sequence reads were collapsed and filtered. For each sample, productive Simpson clonality was calculated by taking the square root of Simpson's diversity index across productive rearrangements. TCRdb took this table from immuneACCESS and kept in-frame rearrangements with V and J called. Such tables lack part of the clones; where checked against another copy, unresolved V genes explain under half of the gap, and the rest is unexplained. V and J calls and clone size follow that table, whereas D and trimming were derived from the DNA. The sample table holds fewer than 150,000 clones, of which 85% to 90% were seen once. Clones ranked in the top ten supply about 10% of the sample.

Sequenced sample: peripheral blood. The chain couples TRBV19 to TRBJ2-2; 12 bases in the junction line up with TRBD2. The TCR comes from a man aged 45-65 years with active or convalescent COVID-19. In nucleotides, the sequence is TGTGCCAGTCAGACTAGCGGGAGAAAAACCGGGGAGCTGTTTTTT. This is translated as CASQTSGRKTGELFF.